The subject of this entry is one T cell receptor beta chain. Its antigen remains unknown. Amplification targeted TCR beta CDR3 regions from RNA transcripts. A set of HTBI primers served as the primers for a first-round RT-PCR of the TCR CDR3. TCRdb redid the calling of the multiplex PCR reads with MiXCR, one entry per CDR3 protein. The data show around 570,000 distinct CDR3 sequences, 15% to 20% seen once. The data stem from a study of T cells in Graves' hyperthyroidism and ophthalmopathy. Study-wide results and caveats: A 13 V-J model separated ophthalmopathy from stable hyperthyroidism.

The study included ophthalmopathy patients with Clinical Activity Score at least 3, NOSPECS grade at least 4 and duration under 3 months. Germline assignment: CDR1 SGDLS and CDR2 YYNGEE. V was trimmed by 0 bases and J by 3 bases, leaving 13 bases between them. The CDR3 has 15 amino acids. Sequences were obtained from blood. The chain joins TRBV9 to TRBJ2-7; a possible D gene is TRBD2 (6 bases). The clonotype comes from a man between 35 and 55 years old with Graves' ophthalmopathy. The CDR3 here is CASSVGGDFYYEQYF. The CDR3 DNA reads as TGTGCCAGCAGCGTAGGGGGGGACTTCTACTACGAGCAGTACTTC.